This T cell receptor beta chain was retrieved from a study of cytomegalovirus exposure and HLA in healthy donors. Concerning this clone itself: What it binds is unknown.

PCR amplification relied on 60 Vbeta primers (plus 13 Jbeta primers). TCRdb keeps only in-frame clones here, not all; method: immunoSEQ multiplex PCR. Of 150,000 to 200,000 clones listed, almost 85% are singletons. Overall study findings and caveats: The analysis excluded some indistinguishable V segments, including TRBV6-2 and TRBV6-3.

This CDR3 spans 14 amino acids. Per the germline V gene, CDR1 is MNHEY and CDR2 is SMNVEV (reference sequence). Trimming took 7 bases from V and 5 from J; bases not matched to a gene: 7. The sequence derives from a boy between 2 and 15 years old in good health and CMV-seronegative. This chain connects TRBV27 to TRBJ1-4; 7 nucleotides line up with TRBD1. Sequenced material: PBMCs. The CDR3 DNA reads TGTGCCAGCAAGGACAGGTCGATAAATGAAAAACTGTTTTTT. This codes for CASKDRSINEKLFF.